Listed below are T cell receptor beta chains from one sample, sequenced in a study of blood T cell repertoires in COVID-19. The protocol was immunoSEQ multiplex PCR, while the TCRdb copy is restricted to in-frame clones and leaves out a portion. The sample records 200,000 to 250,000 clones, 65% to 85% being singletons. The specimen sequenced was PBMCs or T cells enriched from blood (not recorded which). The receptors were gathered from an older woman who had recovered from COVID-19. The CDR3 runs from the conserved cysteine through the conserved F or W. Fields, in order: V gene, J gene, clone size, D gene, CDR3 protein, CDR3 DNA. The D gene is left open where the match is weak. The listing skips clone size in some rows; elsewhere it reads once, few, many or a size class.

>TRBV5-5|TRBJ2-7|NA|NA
CASSPRQGGEQYF
TGTGCCAGCAGCCCTCGGCAGGGGGGAGAGCAGTACTTC
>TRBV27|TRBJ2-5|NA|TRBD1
CASSEYRGRETQYF
TGTGCCAGCAGTGAATACAGGGGGCGGGAGACCCAGTACTTC
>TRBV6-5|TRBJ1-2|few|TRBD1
CASSYRDSYGYTF
TGTGCCAGCAGTTACCGGGACAGCTATGGCTACACCTTC
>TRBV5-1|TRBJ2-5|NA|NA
CASSLPRGETQYF
TGCGCCAGCAGCCTCCCTCGCGGAGAGACCCAGTACTTC
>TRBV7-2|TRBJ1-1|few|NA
CASSLALTGSTEAFF
TGTGCCAGCAGCTTAGCCCTGACTGGGAGTACTGAAGCTTTCTTT
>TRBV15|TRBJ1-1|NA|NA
CATVRFPSPNYEAFF
TGTGCCACCGTGAGGTTTCCCTCACCGAACTATGAAGCTTTCTTT
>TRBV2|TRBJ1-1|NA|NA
CASSGDLEGEAFF
TGTGCCAGCAGTGGAGACCTTGAGGGTGAAGCTTTCTTT
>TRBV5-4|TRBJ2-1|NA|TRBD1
CASSLVVGTGGNEQFF
TGTGCCAGCAGCTTGGTTGTAGGGACAGGGGGAAATGAGCAGTTCTTC
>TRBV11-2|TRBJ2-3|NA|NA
CASSLVRGFTDTQYF
TGTGCCAGCAGCTTAGTCCGGGGGTTCACAGATACGCAGTATTTT
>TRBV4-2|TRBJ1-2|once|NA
CASSPRGNYGYTF
TGTGCCAGCAGCCCGCGGGGCAACTATGGCTACACCTTC
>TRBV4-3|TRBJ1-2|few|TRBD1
CASSQEMAGGFYGYTF
TGCGCCAGCAGCCAAGAAATGGCAGGGGGTTTCTATGGCTACACCTTC
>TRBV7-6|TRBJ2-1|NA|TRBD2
CASSPFSGSGNEQFF
TGTGCCAGCAGCCCGTTTAGCGGGAGTGGCAATGAGCAGTTCTTC
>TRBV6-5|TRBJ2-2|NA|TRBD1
CASTDRGRGTGELFF
TGTGCCAGCACCGACAGGGGGCGCGGCACCGGGGAGCTGTTTTTT
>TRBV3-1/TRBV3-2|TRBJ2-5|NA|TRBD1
CASSQELGTAKETQYF
TGTGCCAGCAGCCAAGAATTGGGGACAGCTAAAGAGACCCAGTACTTC
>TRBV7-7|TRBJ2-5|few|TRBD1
CASSLVGQETQYF
TGTGCCAGCAGCTTAGTGGGACAGGAGACCCAGTACTTC
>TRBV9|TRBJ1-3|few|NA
CASSVGGGPVSGNTIYF
TGTGCCAGCAGCGTAGGGGGAGGGCCAGTCTCTGGAAACACCATATATTTT
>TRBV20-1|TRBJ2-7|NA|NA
CSADRNEQYF
TGCAGTGCTGACAGGAACGAGCAGTACTTC
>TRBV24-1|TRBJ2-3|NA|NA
CATSAREDTQYF
TGTGCCACCAGCGCTCGGGAAGATACGCAGTATTTT
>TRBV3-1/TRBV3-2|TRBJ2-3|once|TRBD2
CASSQLKREGRTDTQYF
TGTGCCAGCAGCCAACTGAAGCGGGAGGGAAGAACAGATACGCAGTATTTT
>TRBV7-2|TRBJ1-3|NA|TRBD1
CASSSGQVTGNTIYF
TGTGCCAGCAGCTCAGGACAGGTTACTGGAAACACCATATATTTT
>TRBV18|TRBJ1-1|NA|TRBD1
CASSLSTGGNTEAFF
TGTGCCAGCTCACTTTCGACAGGGGGGAACACTGAAGCTTTCTTT
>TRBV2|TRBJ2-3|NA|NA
CASSLPSRTVSTDTQYF
TGTGCCAGCAGTCTACCATCAAGGACAGTAAGCACAGATACGCAGTATTTT
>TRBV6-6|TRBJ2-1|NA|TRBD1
CASSSGQTHSYNEQFF
TGTGCCAGCAGTTCGGGACAGACCCACTCCTACAATGAGCAGTTCTTC
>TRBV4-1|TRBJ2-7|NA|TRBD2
CASSRLAGVNEQYF
TGCGCCAGCAGCCGACTAGCGGGAGTTAACGAGCAGTACTTC
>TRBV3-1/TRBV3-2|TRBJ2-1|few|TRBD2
CASSQGRGGLLNEQFF
TGTGCCAGCAGCCAAGGGCGGGGGGGCTTATTGAATGAGCAGTTCTTC
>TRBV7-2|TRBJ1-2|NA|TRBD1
CASSPAGTGNYGYTF
TGTGCCAGCAGCCCAGCGGGGACAGGGAACTATGGCTACACCTTC
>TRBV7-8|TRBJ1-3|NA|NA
CASSLAQGRTGNTIYF
TGTGCCAGCAGCTTAGCGCAGGGGAGAACTGGAAACACCATATATTTT
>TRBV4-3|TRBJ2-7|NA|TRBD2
CASSQGLASYEQYF
TGCGCCAGCAGCCAAGGACTAGCTAGCTACGAGCAGTACTTC
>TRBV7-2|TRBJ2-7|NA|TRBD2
CASSLGTSGRYEQYF
TGTGCCAGCAGCCTCGGGACTAGCGGGAGGTACGAGCAGTACTTC
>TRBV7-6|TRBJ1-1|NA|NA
CASSPVLNTEAFF
TGTGCCAGCAGCCCCGTGCTAAACACTGAAGCTTTCTTT
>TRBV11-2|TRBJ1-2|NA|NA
CASSLAMGSYGYTF
TGTGCCAGCAGCTTAGCGATGGGCTCCTATGGCTACACCTTC
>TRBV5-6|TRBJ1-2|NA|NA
CASSLGGLTSYGYTF
TGTGCCAGCAGCTTGGGCGGATTGACGTCTTATGGCTACACCTTC
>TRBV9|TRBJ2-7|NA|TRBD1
CASSADRVREQYF
TGTGCCAGCAGCGCGGACAGGGTTCGCGAGCAGTACTTC
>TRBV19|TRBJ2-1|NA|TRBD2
CASSMVSGRAGEQFF
TGTGCCAGTAGTATGGTTAGCGGGAGGGCCGGGGAGCAGTTCTTC
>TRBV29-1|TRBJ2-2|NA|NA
CSVSPLGIDTGELFF
TGCAGCGTTAGTCCACTAGGGATCGACACCGGGGAGCTGTTTTTT
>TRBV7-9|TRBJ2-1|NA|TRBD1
CASSLPLGQGSTSEQFF
TGTGCCAGCAGCCTACCCCTCGGACAGGGGTCGACATCTGAGCAGTTCTTC
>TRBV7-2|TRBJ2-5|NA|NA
CASGSGGRETQYF
TGTGCCAGCGGGTCAGGGGGGCGAGAGACCCAGTACTTC
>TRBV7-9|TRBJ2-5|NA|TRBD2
CASSLVAGEETQYF
TGTGCCAGCAGCTTAGTGGCGGGAGAAGAGACCCAGTACTTC
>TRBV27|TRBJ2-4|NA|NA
CASSTDRTLAKNIQYF
TGTGCCAGCAGTACCGACCGGACATTAGCCAAAAACATTCAGTACTTC
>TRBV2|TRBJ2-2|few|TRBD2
CASSPRLAGAGGELFF
TGTGCCAGCAGTCCTCGACTAGCGGGGGCGGGCGGGGAGCTGTTTTTT
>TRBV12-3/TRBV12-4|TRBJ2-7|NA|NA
CASSLSVYEQYF
TGTGCCAGCAGTTTATCTGTCTACGAGCAGTACTTC
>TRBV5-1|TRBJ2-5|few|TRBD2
CASGVGSGSFPYQETQYF
TGCGCCAGCGGGGTGGGTAGCGGGAGTTTTCCGTACCAAGAGACCCAGTACTTC
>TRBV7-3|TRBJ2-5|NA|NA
CASSLRGEETQYF
TGTGCCAGCAGCCTCCGCGGGGAGGAGACCCAGTACTTC
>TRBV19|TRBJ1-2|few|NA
CASTPREANYGYTF
TGTGCCAGTACTCCCAGGGAAGCTAACTATGGCTACACCTTC
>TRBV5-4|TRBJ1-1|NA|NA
CASSLDRGNTEAFF
TGTGCCAGCAGCTTGGATCGGGGGAACACTGAAGCTTTCTTT
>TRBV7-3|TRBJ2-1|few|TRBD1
CASSLQGADNEQFF
TGTGCCAGCAGCTTACAGGGGGCCGACAATGAGCAGTTCTTC
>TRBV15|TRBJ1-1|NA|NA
CATSRGPIRGAEAFF
TGTGCCACCAGCAGAGGTCCGATCCGGGGAGCTGAAGCTTTCTTT
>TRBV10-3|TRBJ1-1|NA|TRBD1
CAIRPDRGNTEAFF
TGTGCCATCAGACCCGACAGGGGGAACACTGAAGCTTTCTTT
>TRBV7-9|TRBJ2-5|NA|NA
CASSRDGKVQETQYF
TGTGCCAGCAGCAGGGACGGTAAAGTACAAGAGACCCAGTACTTC
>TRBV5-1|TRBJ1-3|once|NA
CASSWTPGGDGNTIYF
TGCGCCAGCAGCTGGACCCCGGGAGGGGACGGAAACACCATATATTTT
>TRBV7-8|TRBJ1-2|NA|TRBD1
CASSTRVQGIEGYTF
TGTGCCAGCAGCACGAGAGTACAGGGGATTGAGGGTTACACCTTC
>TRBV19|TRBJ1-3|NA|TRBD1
CASSIGTGGSGNTIYF
TGTGCCAGTAGCATCGGGACAGGGGGCTCTGGAAACACCATATATTTT
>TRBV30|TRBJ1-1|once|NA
CAWSVGRGTEAFF
TGTGCCTGGAGTGTAGGGCGCGGGACTGAAGCTTTCTTT
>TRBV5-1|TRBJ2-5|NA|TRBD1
CASSFGQGQETQYF
TGCGCCAGCAGCTTCGGACAGGGCCAAGAGACCCAGTACTTC
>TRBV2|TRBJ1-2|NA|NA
CASSRGGGYGYTF
TGTGCCAGCAGTCGGGGGGGAGGGTATGGCTACACCTTC